Listed below are T cell receptor beta chains from one sample, sequenced in a study of T cell responses to AZD1222 COVID-19 vaccine. Sequencing was performed with immunoSEQ multiplex PCR; in TCRdb, only in-frame clones are kept and a portion is missing. The profile shows 35,000 to 45,000 clones, over 80% of them singletons. Material: peripheral blood, obtained 28 days after the second AZD1222 dose. These receptors originate from an adult who received the AZD1222 COVID-19 vaccine. The CDR3 runs from the conserved cysteine through the conserved F or W. D genes are given only for firm matches. Rows may omit the clone size; those that give it use once, few, many or a size class.

>13|TRBD1|TRBV6-1|once|TRBJ1-2
TGTGCCAGCAGGGAAGGGACAGGGGGCGGCTACACCTTC
CASREGTGGGYTF
>15|TRBD2|TRBV7-3|-|TRBJ2-3
TGTGCCAGCAGCCTAGCGGGGGGAAGCACAGATACGCAGTATTTT
CASSLAGGSTDTQYF
>12|TRBD1|TRBV6-5|-|TRBJ1-2
TGTGCCAGCAGCCACAGGGGAGGGAGCTACACCTTC
CASSHRGGSYTF
>17|TRBD1|TRBV7-3|once|TRBJ2-2
TGTGCCAGCAGCTTAACTCCCGGGACAGGGGGAACCGGGGAGCTGTTTTTT
CASSLTPGTGGTGELFF
>19|-|TRBV7-2|-|TRBJ1-4
TGTGCCAGCAGCGCAGCCCACCAGGGACGGCTCTTGGCTAATGAAAAACTGTTTTTT
CASSAAHQGRLLANEKLFF
>14|-|TRBV7-3|-|TRBJ1-2
TGTGCCAGCAGTCAGGCAGGGGAGTACTATGGCTACACCTTC
CASSQAGEYYGYTF
>15|TRBD1|TRBV28|-|TRBJ1-4
TGTGCCAGCAGTCCGACAGGGCGTACTAATGAAAAACTGTTTTTT
CASSPTGRTNEKLFF
>13|TRBD1|TRBV27|medium-sized|TRBJ2-7
TGTGCCAGCCAGGACAGGGCTTCCTACGAGCAGTACTTC
CASQDRASYEQYF
>12|-|TRBV29-1|-|TRBJ2-7
TGCAGCGCCGGCGCCGGGTCCGGCGAGCAGTACTTC
CSAGAGSGEQYF
>13|-|TRBV9|-|TRBJ2-7
TGTGCCAGCAGCGTAGAACAGCAGACCGAGCAGTACTTC
CASSVEQQTEQYF
>15|-|TRBV4-1|-|TRBJ1-5
TGCGCCAGCAGCCAAGAATCTGTTGTCAATCAGCCCCAGCATTTT
CASSQESVVNQPQHF
>13|-|TRBV6-1|-|TRBJ1-2
TGTGCCAGCAGTGAAAGGGACCTGTGGGGCTACACCTTC
CASSERDLWGYTF
>16|TRBD2|TRBV7-8|-|TRBJ2-3
TGTGCCAGCAGTATTCAAGTGGCTAGCGGGGCAGATACGCAGTATTTT
CASSIQVASGADTQYF
>13|-|TRBV7-2|once|TRBJ1-1
TGTGCCAGCAGCTTAGCCAAGAACACTGAAGCTTTCTTT
CASSLAKNTEAFF
>14|-|TRBV10-3|-|TRBJ2-3
TGTGCCATCAGCCGGGACTCCCGCACAGATACGCAGTATTTT
CAISRDSRTDTQYF
>17|-|TRBV9|-|TRBJ1-1
TGTGCCAGCAGCGTTTCAGGTGGGGGCCCTGGAGACACTGAAGCTTTCTTT
CASSVSGGGPGDTEAFF
>14|TRBD1|TRBV27|-|TRBJ1-2
TGTGCCAGCAGTTATCGGACAGGCAACTATGGCTACACCTTC
CASSYRTGNYGYTF
>14|-|TRBV9|-|TRBJ1-3
TGTGCCAGCAGCGTATCTGAGTCTGGAAACACCATATATTTT
CASSVSESGNTIYF
>14|-|TRBV6-5|-|TRBJ2-7
TGTGCCAGCAAGTTAGGGGGAATCACCTACGAGCAGTACTTC
CASKLGGITYEQYF
>13|-|TRBV10-3|-|TRBJ1-1
TGTGCCATCAGGACAGAGATGAACACTGAAGCTTTCTTT
CAIRTEMNTEAFF
>15|-|TRBV27|-|TRBJ1-1
TGTGCCAGCAGTTTATGGCAGGGTGGGGGGGCTGAAGCTTTCTTT
CASSLWQGGGAEAFF
>17|TRBD1|TRBV5-1|-|TRBJ1-2
TGCGCCAGCAGCTTGGCCATTCGGACAGGGTCATTCTATGGCTACACCTTC
CASSLAIRTGSFYGYTF
>16|-|TRBV28|few|TRBJ1-5
TGTGCCAGCAGTCCCCAGGGTCTCGTAAGCAATCAGCCCCAGCATTTT
CASSPQGLVSNQPQHF
>15|-|TRBV18|-|TRBJ1-1
TGTGCCAGCTCTCAAGACAGCTTAACGGACACTGAAGCTTTCTTT
CASSQDSLTDTEAFF
>13|-|TRBV7-2|-|TRBJ1-2
TGTGCCAGCAGCTTAGCGTCAGGGCCTGGCTACACCTTC
CASSLASGPGYTF
>17|TRBD2|TRBV19|-|TRBJ2-5
TGTGCCAGTAGTGACCCTCAACTAGCGTCGTTGGGAGAGACCCAGTACTTC
CASSDPQLASLGETQYF
>18|-|TRBV4-1|-|TRBJ1-6
TGCGCCAGCAGCCAAGATCGCGGGGCAAGGGCCTATAATTCACCCCTCCACTTT
CASSQDRGARAYNSPLHF
>16|-|TRBV5-1|once|TRBJ2-6
TGCGCCAGCAGCTTGACCAAGACGGCGGGGGCCAACGTCCTGACTTTC
CASSLTKTAGANVLTF
>12|-|TRBV30|few|TRBJ1-1
TGTGCCTGGAGGAGGGGGAATACTGAAGCTTTCTTT
CAWRRGNTEAFF
>16|-|TRBV27|-|TRBJ2-1
TGTGCCAGCAGTGGAGCAGGGGTAAGCTCCTACAATGAGCAGTTCTTC
CASSGAGVSSYNEQFF
>13|-|TRBV28|-|TRBJ1-6
TGTGCCAGCAGTCCAGGACAGCCTCGGTCCCTCCACTTT
CASSPGQPRSLHF
>15|TRBD1|TRBV11-2|-|TRBJ1-2
TGTGCCAGCAGCTTAGAGGGACAGCGAAACTATGGCTACACCTTC
CASSLEGQRNYGYTF
>16|-|TRBV18|-|TRBJ1-2
TGTGCCAGCTCACCACCGCTTAAACGGAGGGAGTCGGGCTACACCTTC
CASSPPLKRRESGYTF
>11|-|TRBV6-5|-|TRBJ1-1
TGTGCCAGCATCTACGAGACAAAGGCTTTCTTT
CASIYETKAFF
>16|TRBD2|TRBV5-1|-|TRBJ2-5
TGCGCCAGCAGCTCCAATAGCGGGGGGGTGGTAGAGACCCAGTACTTC
CASSSNSGGVVETQYF
>15|TRBD1|TRBV5-1|-|TRBJ2-1
TGCGCCAGCAGCCCTCTCGAGACAGGGGTCAGTGAGCAGTTCTTC
CASSPLETGVSEQFF
>16|TRBD2|TRBV5-1|-|TRBJ2-3
TGCGCCAGCAGTTTCGGACTAGCGGCTAGCACAGATACGCAGTATTTT
CASSFGLAASTDTQYF
>17|-|TRBV7-8|-|TRBJ1-2
TGTGCCAGCAGCGCCGGTCCCCGAGGGGTCCCGAACTATGGCTACACCTTC
CASSAGPRGVPNYGYTF
>13|-|TRBV5-4|-|TRBJ2-7
TGTGCCAGCAGCTTGGCCCAGGGCTACGAGCAGTACTTC
CASSLAQGYEQYF
>12|-|TRBV30|-|TRBJ1-3
TGTGCCTGGAAGCGCTCTGGAAACACCATATATTTT
CAWKRSGNTIYF
>15|TRBD1|TRBV2|-|TRBJ1-6
TGTGCCAGCAGTCCGACAGGGGGAATGAATTCACCCCTCCACTTT
CASSPTGGMNSPLHF
>14|-|TRBV30|-|TRBJ1-6
TGTGCCTGGAACTGGGGGCGTGATAATTCACCCCTCCACTTT
CAWNWGRDNSPLHF
>15|TRBD1|TRBV14|-|TRBJ2-3
TGTGCCAGCAGCCCGGACAGGGTTAGCACAGATACGCAGTATTTT
CASSPDRVSTDTQYF
>15|TRBD1|TRBV7-8|-|TRBJ2-7
TGTGCCAGCAGTTCACCGGGACAGGGTATCGGGGAGCAGTACTTC
CASSSPGQGIGEQYF